These 29 T cell receptor beta chains originate from one sample sequenced in a study of shared clonotypes between healthy human individuals. TCRdb's copy holds only in-frame clones and misses some; the assay was immunoSEQ multiplex PCR. This table holds about 470,000 clones, roughly 80% found once. Sequences were obtained from PBMCs. These receptors originate from a woman in her thirties or forties in good health. Some clones in this sample may be carry-over from other donors' samples.

About this clone itself: One end of the junction does not line up with germline, which may come from a read error. The chain uses TRBV28 and TRBJ2-7; 14 bases line up with TRBD2. Germline CDR1 MDHEN, CDR2 SYDVKM. The CDR3 is 14 amino acids. The CDR3 spells CASSSNPGTSGRRF. CDR3 DNA sequence: TGTGCCAGCAGTTCGAATCCCGGGACTAGCGGGAGAAGATTC.

This chain connects TRBV4-2 to TRBJ2-1; D is ambiguous. The CDR3 contains 14 residues. Trimming stripped 3 bases from V and 4 bases from J, with 10 bases between. Germline CDR1 reads LGHNA; CDR2 reads YNFKEQ. CDR3 amino acids: CASSHPDQYNEQFF. In nucleotides, the CDR3 is TGTGCCAGCAGCCACCCCGACCAGTACAATGAGCAGTTCTTC.

V usage is TRBV11-2 and J usage is TRBJ1-5; D gene unclear. The V end lost 3 bases, the J end lost 3 bases, and 12 bases lay between the germline ends. Per germline, CDR1 SGHAT and CDR2 FQNNGV. The CDR3 is 15 residues long. Written as DNA, the CDR3 is TGTGCCAGCAGCTTGACGGCGGGTAACAATCAGCCCCAGCATTTT. Protein: CASSLTAGNNQPQHF. Full variable domain (outside the CDR3, taken from reference TRBV11-2 and TRBJ1-5): EAGVAQSPRYKIIEKRQSVAFWCNPISGHATLYWYQQILGQGPKLLIQFQNNGVVDDSQLPKDRFSAERLKGVDSTLKIQPAKLEDSAVYLCASSLTAGNNQPQHFGDGTRLSIL.

The chain employs TRBV5-4 and TRBJ2-3; 8 nucleotides align to TRBD1. V dropped 4 bases and J dropped 4; count of bases not matched to a gene: 8. Germline CDR1 is SGHNT and CDR2 is YYREEE (reference sequence). The CDR3 runs 15 residues. CDR3 DNA sequence: TGTGCCAGCAGCGTTCCGGGACAGGTTTCAGATACGCAGTATTTT. Its translation is CASSVPGQVSDTQYF. Supplemented by reference TRBV5-4 and TRBJ2-3, the full variable domain reads ETGVTQSPTHLIKTRGQQVTLRCSSQSGHNTVSWYQQALGQGPQFIFQYYREEENGRGNFPPRFSGLQFPNYSSELNVNALELDDSALYLCASSVPGQVSDTQYFGPGTRLTVL.

V and J are TRBV10-2 and TRBJ2-7; TRBD2 agrees at 12 bases. The CDR3 has 16 residues. The V gene end was trimmed by 2 bases and the J gene end by 2 bases; junction bases not matched to a gene: 4. Germline CDR1 reads WSHSY; CDR2 reads SAAADI. The CDR3 protein is CASSEGLAGRTYEQYF. The CDR3 bases are TGCGCCAGCAGTGAGGGACTAGCGGGACGAACCTACGAGCAGTACTTC.

This sequence joins TRBV5-4 and TRBJ1-2; 7 bases map to TRBD1. The ends lost 0 bases at V and 5 bases at J; junction bases unmatched: 7. The CDR3 runs 15 residues. CDR1 is SGHNT and CDR2 is YYREEE in the germline V gene (reference sequence). The CDR3 region is CASSLDPGQSYGYTF. For the CDR3, the DNA is TGTGCCAGCAGCTTGGACCCGGGACAGAGTTATGGCTACACCTTC.

The chain employs TRBV27 and TRBJ2-5; D is perhaps TRBD2 (5 bases). V lost 8 bases and J 5 bases, leaving 24 bases between the germline ends. Germline values: CDR1 MNHEY, CDR2 SMNVEV (reference sequence). The CDR3 is 16 amino acids. The CDR3 nucleotides are TGTGCCAGCTCTCGGGGAGCTATTAGGACTTGGGAGACCCAGTACTTC. Translated, it gives CASSRGAIRTWETQYF.

Points on this clone: The same CDR3 can be traced to other DNA sequences in this sample. The chain has TRBV7-9 and TRBJ2-7; possibly TRBD1 for D (6 bases). The CDR3 is 14 residues long. V lost 2 bases and J 0 bases, leaving 8 bases between the germline ends. Germline CDR1 is SEHNR and CDR2 is FQNEAQ (reference sequence). Written as DNA, the CDR3 is TGTGCCAGCAGCTTACAGGGGAGCTCCTACGAGCAGTACTTC. It codes for CASSLQGSSYEQYF.

The gene calls are TRBV5-4 and TRBJ2-5; D is possibly TRBD1 or TRBD2 (6 bases each). The CDR3 loop spans 14 amino acids. The germline V gene encodes CDR1 SGHNT and CDR2 YYREEE (reference sequence). Trimming removed 6 bases at V and 2 bases at J, with 14 bases between. The CDR3, as DNA: TGTGCCAGCAAGGAGGGGGAGCCGCAAGAGACCCAGTACTTC. It specifies CASKEGEPQETQYF. Full variable domain (missing parts from reference TRBV5-4 and TRBJ2-5): ETGVTQSPTHLIKTRGQQVTLRCSSQSGHNTVSWYQQALGQGPQFIFQYYREEENGRGNFPPRFSGLQFPNYSSELNVNALELDDSALYLCASKEGEPQETQYFGPGTRLLVL.

The chain employs TRBV9 and TRBJ1-2; D may be TRBD1 (6 bases). The CDR3 is 13 residues long. Germline lookup yields CDR1 SGDLS and CDR2 YYNGEE. V was cut by 4 bases and J by 6 bases, with 13 bases left in between. The CDR3 region is CASSSGVSDGYTF. CDR3 coding DNA: TGTGCCAGCAGCTCAGGGGTTAGCGATGGCTACACCTTC. Based on the CDR3 plus reference TRBV9 and TRBJ1-2, the full variable domain is DSGVTQTPKHLITATGQRVTLRCSPRSGDLSVYWYQQSLDQGLQFLIQYYNGEERAKGNILERFSAQQFPDLHSELNLSSLELGDSALYFCASSSGVSDGYTFGSGTRLTVV.

The V and J genes are TRBV28 and TRBJ2-1, with no clear D. V was trimmed by 6 bases and J by 4 bases, leaving 16 bases between them. The CDR3 has 15 residues. CDR1 is MDHEN and CDR2 is SYDVKM in the germline V gene. CDR3 DNA sequence: TGTGCCAGCAGCCTCCACGTCGGGCCTTACAATGAGCAGTTCTTC. This encodes CASSLHVGPYNEQFF.

The CDR3 sequence is CASSYVAQGAGYEQYF. CDR3 DNA: TGTGCCAGCAGTTACGTCGCTCAGGGGGCTGGGTACGAGCAGTACTTC. The J gene is TRBJ2-7, the V gene TRBV6-5; 8 nucleotides line up with TRBD1. Germline-derived CDR1 and CDR2 are MNHEY and SVGAGI. CDR3 size: 16 residues. Germline trimming cut 2 bases from V and 4 bases from J; bases unmatched to any gene: 10.

The chain links TRBV5-6 to TRBJ2-2; no reliable D call. This CDR3 contains 15 residues. The germline V gene encodes CDR1 SGHDT and CDR2 YYEEEE. V lost 1 base and J lost 1, with 8 bases in between. CDR3 bases: TGTGCCAGCAGCTTGAAGGTTAGGAACACCGGGGAGCTGTTTTTT. This sequence encodes CASSLKVRNTGELFF.

V and J are TRBV2 and TRBJ2-5, with D unresolved. The germline V gene has CDR1 SNHLY and CDR2 FYNNEI. Trimming cost V 2 bases and J 6 bases, with 13 bases left between them. The CDR3 loop spans 14 amino acids. The CDR3 region is CASSEKARTQTQYF. The CDR3 DNA reads TGTGCCAGCAGTGAAAAGGCTCGCACTCAGACCCAGTACTTC.

The chain combines TRBV28 with TRBJ2-3; TRBD2 might be the D (5 bases). The germline gives CDR1 MDHEN, CDR2 SYDVKM. Trimming shortened V by 7 bases and J by 2 bases, and 19 bases separated the two germline ends. The length of the CDR3 is 16 residues. Here the CDR3 reads CASTSLGWTPTDTQYF. The CDR3 nucleotides read TGTGCCAGCACCTCGCTGGGGTGGACTCCCACAGATACGCAGTATTTT.

A remark on this clone: This same CDR3 is encoded by further DNA sequences in the sample. The chain employs TRBV6-5 and TRBJ2-7; unclear D gene. Germline CDR1 and CDR2: MNHEY and SVGAGI. The CDR3 extends over 14 amino acids. Trimming left V 0 bases short and J 2 bases short, with 8 bases between. The CDR3, as DNA: TGTGCCAGCAGTTACTCACAAGGAACCTACGAGCAGTACTTC. It codes for CASSYSQGTYEQYF.

The rearrangement joins TRBV5-1 to TRBJ1-2, with TRBD1 matching 7 bases. Germline V gene data show CDR1 as SGHRS and CDR2 as YFSETQ. CDR3 length equals 13 residues. J gave up 2 bases and V 4 bases, and 2 bases lay outside the gene matches. CDR3 amino acids: CASSRDSNYGYTF. CDR3 coding DNA: TGCGCCAGCAGCAGGGACAGCAACTATGGCTACACCTTC.

V and J are TRBV27 and TRBJ1-5; perhaps TRBD1 as D (6 bases). V was shortened by 6 bases and J by 8 bases, with 11 bases between the two germline ends. The CDR3 sequence is 12 residues long. Per the germline V gene, CDR1 is MNHEY and CDR2 is SMNVEV (reference sequence). CDR3 bases: TGTGCCAGCAGGAGACAGGATGAGCCCCAGCATTTT. Translated: CASRRQDEPQHF.

The V call is TRBV6-6, the J call TRBJ2-2; no clear D gene. The V gene lost 1 base and the J gene lost 5 bases, with 5 bases spanning the gap. The length of the CDR3 is 13 residues. Per the germline V gene, CDR1 is MNHNY and CDR2 is SVGAGI (reference sequence). The CDR3 DNA reads as TGTGCCAGCAGTTACTTTGGGACCGGGGAGCTGTTTTTT. Its translation: CASSYFGTGELFF.

This chain joins TRBV7-6 and TRBJ2-1; TRBD2 aligns across 10 bases. Losses at the gene ends were 4 bases for V and 6 bases for J; bases not matched to a gene: 9. Germline CDR1 is SGHVS and CDR2 is FNYEAQ. This CDR3 has 16 amino acids. CDR3 DNA: TGTGCCAGCAGCTACCTTTTAGCGGGAGGACTCAATGAGCAGTTCTTC. Its protein is CASSYLLAGGLNEQFF. Supplemented by reference TRBV7-6 and TRBJ2-1, the full variable domain reads GAGVSQSPRYKVTKRGQDVALRCDPISGHVSLYWYRQALGQGPEFLTYFNYEAQQDKSGLPNDRFSAERPEGSISTLTIQRTEQRDSAMYRCASSYLLAGGLNEQFFGPGTRLTVL.

The CDR3 sequence: CASSSLQLSGNTIYF. CDR3 DNA: TGTGCCAGTAGTTCGTTGCAACTCTCTGGAAACACCATATATTTT. The chain uses TRBV19 and TRBJ1-3; no clear D. The CDR3 is 15 residues long. Germline CDR1 reads LNHDA; CDR2 reads SQIVND (reference sequence). Trimming removed 5 bases at V and 0 bases at J, with 11 bases between. The full variable domain, completed using reference TRBV19 and TRBJ1-3, is DGGITQSPKYLFRKEGQNVTLSCEQNLNHDAMYWYRQDPGQGLRLIYYSQIVNDFQKGDIAEGYSVSREKKESFPLTVTSAQKNPTAFYLCASSSLQLSGNTIYFGEGSWLTVV.

The chain combines TRBV19 with TRBJ2-3, with D perhaps matching TRBD2 (5 bases). The V end was cut by 3 bases, the J end by 4 bases, with 11 bases between. The CDR3 runs to 14 residues. CDR1 and CDR2 from the germline V gene are LNHDA and SQIVND (reference sequence). The CDR3 region has the DNA TGTGCCAGTAGTATCCCGGACTCCGCAGATACGCAGTATTTT. Translation gives CASSIPDSADTQYF.

The chain links TRBV11-1 to TRBJ2-2; 10 nucleotides line up with TRBD2. The CDR3 spans 17 residues. Unmatched junction bases numbered 8, after V lost 2 bases and J lost 5 bases. CDR1 is SGHAT, CDR2 FQDESV, per germline (reference sequence). This CDR3 is CASSLRRLAGVTGELFF. The DNA for the CDR3 is TGTGCCAGCAGCTTACGGCGGCTAGCGGGAGTTACCGGGGAGCTGTTTTTT.

The rearrangement uses TRBV19 and TRBJ2-3; a weak D match, TRBD1 (5 bases). The CDR3 is 14 amino acids. Germline V gene sequence: CDR1 LNHDA, CDR2 SQIVND (reference sequence). Trimming removed 5 bases from V and 0 bases from J, with 9 bases in between. CDR3 protein: CASSQGKSTDTQYF. The CDR3 DNA reads TGTGCCAGTAGTCAGGGAAAAAGCACAGATACGCAGTATTTT.

This chain links TRBV7-2 with TRBJ2-4; TRBD2 might be the D (5 bases). CDR1 is SGHTA, CDR2 FQGNSA, per germline. The length of the CDR3 is 16 residues. Trimming left V 2 bases short and J 0 bases short, with 11 bases between. The CDR3 reads CASSLSGELAKNIQYF. CDR3 coding DNA: TGTGCCAGCAGCTTATCCGGGGAACTAGCCAAAAACATTCAGTACTTC. Drawing the rest from reference TRBV7-2 and TRBJ2-4, the complete variable domain is GAGVSQSPSNKVTEKGKDVELRCDPISGHTALYWYRQSLGQGLEFLIYFQGNSAPDKSGLPSDRFSAERTGGSVSTLTIQRTQQEDSAVYLCASSLSGELAKNIQYFGAGTRLSVL.

The genes are TRBV19 and TRBJ1-1; D remains ambiguous. CDR3 length: 14 amino acids. Trimming cost V 3 bases and J 4 bases, with 12 bases left between them. Germline-derived CDR1 and CDR2 are LNHDA and SQIVND (reference sequence). DNA of the CDR3: TGTGCCAGTAGTATCCAGGCTGCGAGCACTGAAGCTTTCTTT. It specifies CASSIQAASTEAFF.

The chain uses TRBV29-1 and TRBJ2-3; D is undetermined. The V end lost 0 bases, the J end lost 3 bases, and 10 bases lay between the germline ends. Germline CDR1 SQVTM, CDR2 ANQGSEA. This CDR3 has 14 amino acids. CDR3 coding DNA: TGCAGCGTTGAAGAGGCGGTTAGGACAGATACGCAGTATTTT. It specifies CSVEEAVRTDTQYF.

The V call is TRBV6-5, the J call TRBJ2-2; tentative D call: TRBD2 (5 bases). Germline values: CDR1 MNHEY, CDR2 SVGAGI. The CDR3 runs 14 residues. V gave up 1 base and J gave up 3 bases, with 6 bases separating them. The CDR3 spells CASSYLLDTGELFF. DNA of the CDR3: TGTGCCAGCAGTTACTTACTAGACACCGGGGAGCTGTTTTTT.

V and J are TRBV25-1 and TRBJ1-2; D call uncertain. This CDR3 is 13 amino acids long. Germline V CDR1 and CDR2: MGHDK, SYGVNS. V was pared by 1 base and J by 5 bases, with 8 bases between. This chain's CDR3 is CASSEWRDYGYTF. The DNA for the CDR3 is TGTGCCAGCAGTGAATGGCGTGATTATGGCTACACCTTC.